The rows below give T cell receptor beta chains drawn from one sample of a study of Ad26.COV2.S vaccination and SARS-CoV-2 variants. Clones were read by immunoSEQ multiplex PCR, and TCRdb kept only the in-frame ones, dropping some. The sample contains more than 300,000 clones, around four fifths of which appear only once. The input for sequencing was peripheral blood, taken in a trial of Ad26.COV2.S vaccine versus placebo. Every receptor here comes from a person aged 18-65 years who received the Ad26.COV2.S COVID-19 vaccine or a placebo. Each CDR3 is given with its conserved first and last residue. The order of the fields is clone size, D gene, V gene, J gene, CDR3 protein, CDR3 DNA. A D gene is named only where the DNA matches it firmly. Expanded clones get a size class; other rows say once, few or many, or leave the size out.

clone size: once
D gene: TRBD1
V gene: TRBV28
J gene: TRBJ1-5
CDR3 protein: CASSSDGTGLNQPQHF
CDR3 DNA: TGTGCCAGCAGCTCAGACGGGACAGGGCTCAATCAGCCCCAGCATTTT

clone size: .
D gene: .
V gene: TRBV7-2
J gene: TRBJ2-7
CDR3 protein: CASSLARSAYEQYF
CDR3 DNA: TGTGCCAGCAGCTTAGCGCGTTCGGCTTACGAGCAGTACTTC

clone size: .
D gene: .
V gene: TRBV27
J gene: TRBJ2-7
CDR3 protein: CVTRGPSSYEQYF
CDR3 DNA: TGTGTCACGCGGGGGCCGAGCTCCTACGAGCAGTACTTC

clone size: .
D gene: .
V gene: TRBV9
J gene: TRBJ2-1
CDR3 protein: CASSVAGSYNEQFF
CDR3 DNA: TGTGCCAGCAGCGTAGCTGGCAGCTACAATGAGCAGTTCTTC

clone size: .
D gene: TRBD2
V gene: TRBV7-9
J gene: TRBJ2-1
CDR3 protein: CASSSEAGVRYNEQFF
CDR3 DNA: TGTGCCAGCAGCTCCGAAGCGGGGGTGAGATACAATGAGCAGTTCTTC

clone size: .
D gene: .
V gene: TRBV6-6
J gene: TRBJ1-1
CDR3 protein: CASSYDEPGDTEAFF
CDR3 DNA: TGTGCCAGCAGTTACGACGAGCCGGGGGACACTGAAGCTTTCTTT

clone size: .
D gene: TRBD2
V gene: TRBV5-1
J gene: TRBJ2-1
CDR3 protein: CASSLQSSGGADEQFF
CDR3 DNA: TGCGCCAGCAGCTTGCAGTCTAGCGGGGGGGCTGATGAGCAGTTCTTC

clone size: .
D gene: .
V gene: TRBV29-1
J gene: TRBJ1-2
CDR3 protein: CSVAVGGSVSYGYTF
CDR3 DNA: TGCAGCGTTGCTGTAGGGGGGTCCGTTTCCTATGGCTACACCTTC

clone size: .
D gene: TRBD1
V gene: TRBV7-2
J gene: TRBJ1-2
CDR3 protein: CASSSTGGEDYGYTF
CDR3 DNA: TGTGCCAGCAGCTCGACAGGGGGTGAGGACTATGGCTACACCTTC

clone size: .
D gene: TRBD1
V gene: TRBV7-9
J gene: TRBJ1-3
CDR3 protein: CASTHGQGENTIYF
CDR3 DNA: TGTGCCAGCACCCACGGACAGGGGGAAAACACCATATATTTT

clone size: .
D gene: TRBD1
V gene: TRBV28
J gene: TRBJ2-5
CDR3 protein: CASTTGVETQYF
CDR3 DNA: TGTGCCAGCACGACAGGGGTGGAGACCCAGTACTTC

clone size: .
D gene: .
V gene: TRBV4-2
J gene: TRBJ2-5
CDR3 protein: CASSLPQPGAETQYF
CDR3 DNA: TGTGCCAGCAGCCTACCCCAGCCGGGGGCAGAGACCCAGTACTTC

clone size: .
D gene: .
V gene: TRBV15
J gene: TRBJ1-5
CDR3 protein: CATSRAQEFNQPQHF
CDR3 DNA: TGTGCCACCAGCAGAGCCCAAGAGTTCAATCAGCCCCAGCATTTT

clone size: .
D gene: TRBD1
V gene: TRBV3-1/TRBV3-2
J gene: TRBJ2-7
CDR3 protein: CASNPTGAAYEQYF
CDR3 DNA: TGTGCCAGCAACCCGACAGGGGCAGCCTACGAGCAGTACTTC

clone size: .
D gene: .
V gene: TRBV19
J gene: TRBJ2-7
CDR3 protein: CATADRQFAYEQYF
CDR3 DNA: TGTGCCACAGCGGACCGCCAATTCGCCTACGAGCAGTACTTC

clone size: .
D gene: .
V gene: TRBV7-9
J gene: TRBJ1-2
CDR3 protein: CASSLIADYGYTF
CDR3 DNA: TGTGCCAGCAGCTTAATCGCCGACTATGGCTACACCTTC

clone size: .
D gene: TRBD2
V gene: TRBV5-1
J gene: TRBJ2-1
CDR3 protein: CASSLDQAGVSYNEQFF
CDR3 DNA: TGCGCCAGCAGCTTGGACCAAGCGGGGGTTTCCTACAATGAGCAGTTCTTC

clone size: .
D gene: TRBD1
V gene: TRBV7-9
J gene: TRBJ2-5
CDR3 protein: CASSLETTGFGETQYF
CDR3 DNA: TGTGCCAGCAGCTTAGAAACGACAGGGTTCGGGGAGACCCAGTACTTC

clone size: once
D gene: TRBD2
V gene: TRBV3-1/TRBV3-2
J gene: TRBJ2-5
CDR3 protein: CASSRAGDQETQYF
CDR3 DNA: TGTGCCAGCAGCCGAGCGGGGGACCAAGAGACCCAGTACTTC

clone size: few
D gene: .
V gene: TRBV11-1
J gene: TRBJ2-7
CDR3 protein: CASSPGGRVEQYF
CDR3 DNA: TGTGCCAGCAGCCCCGGCGGAAGGGTCGAGCAGTACTTC

clone size: .
D gene: .
V gene: TRBV25-1
J gene: TRBJ2-2
CDR3 protein: CASSERGHTGELFF
CDR3 DNA: TGTGCCAGCAGTGAAAGGGGACACACCGGGGAGCTGTTTTTT

clone size: few
D gene: .
V gene: TRBV5-1
J gene: TRBJ2-5
CDR3 protein: CASRPDPGGQETQYF
CDR3 DNA: TGCGCCAGCAGGCCCGACCCCGGGGGACAAGAGACCCAGTACTTC

clone size: once
D gene: .
V gene: TRBV9
J gene: TRBJ1-2
CDR3 protein: CASSPGDSRDYGYTF
CDR3 DNA: TGTGCCAGCAGCCCCGGCGACAGTAGGGACTATGGCTACACCTTC

clone size: once
D gene: .
V gene: TRBV7-2
J gene: TRBJ1-1
CDR3 protein: CASRTNTEAFF
CDR3 DNA: TGTGCCAGCAGAACGAACACTGAAGCTTTCTTT

clone size: .
D gene: TRBD2
V gene: TRBV28
J gene: TRBJ2-5
CDR3 protein: CASFRGGSETQYF
CDR3 DNA: TGTGCCTCCTTTCGCGGGGGAAGCGAGACCCAGTACTTC

clone size: .
D gene: .
V gene: TRBV12-3/TRBV12-4
J gene: TRBJ1-2
CDR3 protein: CASSFFSYGYTF
CDR3 DNA: TGTGCCAGCAGTTTTTTCAGCTATGGCTACACCTTC

clone size: .
D gene: TRBD1
V gene: TRBV27
J gene: TRBJ1-5
CDR3 protein: CASTSTGGIQPQHF
CDR3 DNA: TGTGCCAGCACCTCGACAGGGGGCATTCAGCCCCAGCATTTT

clone size: .
D gene: TRBD1
V gene: TRBV2
J gene: TRBJ1-4
CDR3 protein: CASNRGNEKLFF
CDR3 DNA: TGTGCCAGCAACAGGGGGAATGAAAAACTGTTTTTT

clone size: .
D gene: TRBD1
V gene: TRBV18
J gene: TRBJ1-1
CDR3 protein: CASSPRQGSNTEAFF
CDR3 DNA: TGTGCCAGCTCACCCCGACAGGGTTCGAACACTGAAGCTTTCTTT

clone size: .
D gene: .
V gene: TRBV10-2
J gene: TRBJ1-4
CDR3 protein: CASSPRGVGEKLFF
CDR3 DNA: TGCGCCAGCAGCCCCCGAGGTGTAGGGGAAAAACTGTTTTTT

clone size: .
D gene: TRBD1
V gene: TRBV7-2
J gene: TRBJ1-5
CDR3 protein: CASSLTGTGAWQPQHF
CDR3 DNA: TGTGCCAGCAGCTTAACCGGGACAGGGGCATGGCAGCCCCAGCATTTT

clone size: .
D gene: .
V gene: TRBV6-6
J gene: TRBJ1-2
CDR3 protein: CASSPQKYYGYTF
CDR3 DNA: TGTGCCAGCAGTCCCCAGAAATATTATGGCTACACCTTC

clone size: .
D gene: TRBD2
V gene: TRBV4-2
J gene: TRBJ2-7
CDR3 protein: CASSQDPGTTYEQYF
CDR3 DNA: TGTGCCAGCAGCCAAGATCCCGGGACTACCTACGAGCAGTACTTC

clone size: .
D gene: TRBD1
V gene: TRBV10-2
J gene: TRBJ1-1
CDR3 protein: CASSRGGADTEAFF
CDR3 DNA: TGCGCCAGCAGCCGAGGGGGCGCGGACACTGAAGCTTTCTTT

clone size: .
D gene: TRBD1
V gene: TRBV13
J gene: TRBJ1-1
CDR3 protein: CASSGDRAGTEAFF
CDR3 DNA: TGTGCCAGCAGCGGCGACAGGGCGGGGACTGAAGCTTTCTTT

clone size: .
D gene: .
V gene: TRBV19
J gene: TRBJ1-5
CDR3 protein: CASIGRGNQPQHF
CDR3 DNA: TGTGCCAGTATTGGCAGAGGCAATCAGCCCCAGCATTTT

clone size: .
D gene: TRBD2
V gene: TRBV6-5
J gene: TRBJ2-2
CDR3 protein: CASWRGTNTGELFF
CDR3 DNA: TGTGCCAGTTGGCGGGGGACGAACACCGGGGAGCTGTTTTTT

clone size: once
D gene: TRBD2
V gene: TRBV7-2
J gene: TRBJ2-5
CDR3 protein: CASSLGLAGGRAETQYF
CDR3 DNA: TGTGCCAGCAGCTTAGGCCTAGCGGGGGGGCGTGCAGAGACCCAGTACTTC